The sequence of this TCR beta chain was determined in a study of T-cell reconstitution after alpha-beta-depleted transplantation in children. Points from the study as a whole: T-cell counts and diversity at one year following transplant were attributed mainly to newly produced T cells.

This CDR3 spans 10 amino acids. CDR1 is MDHEN, CDR2 SYDVKM, per germline. V lost 9 bases to trimming and J lost 4 bases, with 3 bases between them. A few counts support this clonotype. What it binds is not known. Preparation of the TCRbeta library was carried out with unique molecular identifiers. One entry per CDR3 protein results from TCRdb running MiXCR on the PCR reads. The sample lists around 700,000 distinct CDR3 sequences; approximately 14% were seen once. The TCR comes from a girl aged 2 to 9 with congenital amegakaryocytic thrombocytopenia, due to receive a stem cell transplant. The chain joins TRBV28 to TRBJ2-2; D ambiguous. Material: PBMCs, obtained before TCRalphabeta/CD19-depleted stem cell transplant. The CDR3 nucleotides are TGTGCCAGGACCACCGGGGAGCTGTTTTTT. This gives the protein CARTTGELFF.